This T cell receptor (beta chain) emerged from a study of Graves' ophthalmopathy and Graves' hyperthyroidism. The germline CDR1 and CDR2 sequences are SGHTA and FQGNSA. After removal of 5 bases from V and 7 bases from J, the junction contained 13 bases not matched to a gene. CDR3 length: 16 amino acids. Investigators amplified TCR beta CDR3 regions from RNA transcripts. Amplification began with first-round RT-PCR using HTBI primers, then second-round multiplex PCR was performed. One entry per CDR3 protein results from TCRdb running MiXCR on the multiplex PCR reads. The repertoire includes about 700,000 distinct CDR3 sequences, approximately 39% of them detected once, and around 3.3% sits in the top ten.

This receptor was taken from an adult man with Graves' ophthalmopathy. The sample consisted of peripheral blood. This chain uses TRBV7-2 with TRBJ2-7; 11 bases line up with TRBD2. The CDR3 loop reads CASSETELAGVEEQYF. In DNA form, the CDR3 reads TGTGCCAGCAGCGAGACCGAACTAGCGGGAGTGGAAGAGCAGTACTTC.